Each of the 22 T cell receptor beta chains below was sequenced from the same sample in a study of human T cells and chemical hapten exposure. Time point given: patch test 1, 2 weeks after DPC sensitization. Treatment reported: therapeutic diphenylcyclopropenone sensitization with weekly scalp DPC. TCRdb used MiXCR to reprocess the RACE reads, holding one entry per CDR3 protein. There are around 300,000 distinct CDR3 sequences in the sample; about 7% occur only once, and 7.5% to 8.5% lies in the top ten. The sequencing here drew on whole blood, taken in connection with sensitization to the hapten diphenylcyclopropenone (DPC). The receptors come from a woman aged 18-30 years with alopecia areata. Some clones in this sample may be carry-over from other donors' samples.

The chain recombines TRBV7-2 with TRBJ2-1, with 8 positions matching TRBD1. CDR1 and CDR2 (germline): SGHTA, FQGNSA. The length of the CDR3 is 14 residues. Germline trimming cut 5 bases from V and 6 bases from J; bases unmatched to any gene: 6. CDR3 region: CASSPDRGGNEQFF. CDR3 nucleotide sequence: TGTGCCAGCAGCCCCGACAGGGGAGGCAATGAGCAGTTCTTC.

The chain uses TRBV6-6 and TRBJ1-2; D not resolved. Trimming removed 4 bases at V and 6 bases at J, with 21 bases between. Germline V gene lookup returns CDR1 MNHNY and CDR2 SVGAGI (reference sequence). This CDR3 has 16 amino acids. For the CDR3, the DNA is TGTGCCAGCAGTTTGTTAGAACTCTTGAGAGTGGATGGCTACACCTTC. It codes for CASSLLELLRVDGYTF.

J is TRBJ1-5 and V is TRBV29-1; D remains ambiguous. This CDR3 is built from 16 residues. From germline, CDR1 is SQVTM and CDR2 ANQGSEA. V dropped 1 base and J dropped 1 base, with 14 bases sitting between them. CDR3 in DNA: TGCAGCGTTGAAGCCCACGGAGGGCTGAGCAATCAGCCCCAGCATTTT. Residues: CSVEAHGGLSNQPQHF.

This clonotype was observed a few times. V is TRBV12-3 or TRBV12-4 and J is TRBJ2-7, with TRBD1 identical over 9 bases. The CDR3 runs 16 residues. Trimming removed 6 bases from V and 2 bases from J; junction bases left unmatched: 11. Here the CDR3 reads CASSLLQGARAYEQYF. In nucleotides, the CDR3 is TGTGCCAGCAGCTTATTACAGGGGGCGCGAGCCTACGAGCAGTACTTC.

In nucleotides, the CDR3 is TGTGCCAGCAGAGTTACAGGGGGTGATGGAAAACTGTTTTTT. Translated: CASRVTGGDGKLFF. The chain couples TRBV6-1 to TRBJ1-4; 8 bases agree with TRBD1. The CDR3 loop spans 14 amino acids. Trimming cost V 6 bases and J 10 bases; bases outside gene matches: 10. The V gene's germline CDR1 is MNHNS and CDR2 SASEGT.

The V gene is TRBV6-5, the J gene TRBJ2-3; a weak D match, TRBD2 (5 bases). The CDR3 is made up of 13 amino acids. Looked up from germline, CDR1 is MNHEY and CDR2 is SVGAGI. Deletions cut 5 bases from V and 4 bases from J, with 10 bases between. CDR3 nucleotide sequence: TGTGCCAGCAGTCGGGATAACTCAGATACGCAGTATTTT. This gives the protein CASSRDNSDTQYF.

V is TRBV7-8 and J is TRBJ2-1; D not certain. The ends were cut back, 3 bases at V and 0 bases at J, with 15 bases in the middle. There are 17 residues in the CDR3. Germline assignment: CDR1 SGHVS and CDR2 FQNEAQ. CDR3 in amino acids: CASSFLTRTHSYNEQFF. The CDR3 bases are TGTGCCAGCAGCTTTTTGACCCGGACCCACTCCTACAATGAGCAGTTCTTC.

V gene TRBV7-6 combines with J gene TRBJ2-7; tentatively, D is TRBD2 (5 bases). V shed 5 bases and J shed 0 bases, with 11 bases lying between them. The germline V gene encodes CDR1 SGHVS and CDR2 FNYEAQ. The CDR3 is 14 residues long. For the CDR3, the DNA is TGTGCCAGCAGCCCCGGGAATCCCTCCTACGAGCAGTACTTC. Protein: CASSPGNPSYEQYF. The full variable domain, with the rest looked up from reference TRBV7-6 and TRBJ2-7, is GAGVSQSPRYKVTKRGQDVALRCDPISGHVSLYWYRQALGQGPEFLTYFNYEAQQDKSGLPNDRFSAERPEGSISTLTIQRTEQRDSAMYRCASSPGNPSYEQYFGPGTRLTVT.

In this sample, this clonotype turned up many times. The J gene is TRBJ1-2, the V gene TRBV6-6; 8 nucleotides agree with TRBD1. Unmatched junction bases numbered 8, after V lost 4 bases and J lost 4 bases. The germline V gene has CDR1 MNHNY and CDR2 SVGAGI (reference sequence). The CDR3 totals 15 residues. CDR3 region: CASSSPVDRAYGYTF. The CDR3 DNA reads as TGTGCCAGCAGTTCCCCAGTGGACAGGGCCTATGGCTACACCTTC.

V gene TRBV6-4 combines with J gene TRBJ2-6; tentatively, D is TRBD1 or TRBD2 (5 bases each). Between the trimmed V and J ends, which lost 0 bases and 1 base, there was a span of 7 bases. The CDR3 loop spans 16 amino acids. Germline values: CDR1 MRHNA, CDR2 SNTAGT. The CDR3 loop is CASSDSGESGANVLTF. The DNA of the CDR3 is TGTGCCAGCAGTGACTCAGGGGAGTCTGGGGCCAACGTCCTGACTTTC.

The table lists this clonotype with many counts. The chain couples TRBV12-3 or TRBV12-4 to TRBJ2-2, with D perhaps matching TRBD2 (7 bases). Trimming removed 8 bases at V and 7 bases at J, with 23 bases between. This CDR3 is built from 16 residues. The CDR3, as DNA: TGTGCCAGCGCCCGGAGGGGGGGGGCGTCGATCGGGGAGCTGTTTTTT. Translated, it gives CASARRGGASIGELFF.

The chain is built from TRBV13 and TRBJ1-4, with 9 nucleotides matching TRBD1. The CDR3 has 14 residues. J gave up 5 bases and V 6 bases, and 4 bases lay outside the gene matches. Looked up from germline, CDR1 is PRHDT and CDR2 is FYEKMQ (reference sequence). The CDR3 loop reads CASSFGTGNEKLFF. The CDR3 DNA follows: TGTGCCAGCAGTTTTGGGACAGGGAATGAAAAACTGTTTTTT. Supplemented by reference TRBV13 and TRBJ1-4, the full variable domain reads AAGVIQSPRHLIKEKRETATLKCYPIPRHDTVYWYQQGPGQDPQFLISFYEKMQSDKGSIPDRFSAQQFSDYHSELNMSSLELGDSALYFCASSFGTGNEKLFFGSGTQLSVL.

This clonotype was observed a handful of times. This chain links TRBV2 with TRBJ1-3; 10 positions match TRBD1. J lost 7 bases, V lost 6 bases, and 9 bases had no gene match. Per the germline V gene, CDR1 is SNHLY and CDR2 is FYNNEI. The CDR3 is 15 residues long. CDR3 coding DNA: TGTGCCAGCAGCCACCCGGGACAGGGGAGGAACACCATATATTTT. It translates to CASSHPGQGRNTIYF.

The chain recombines TRBV27 with TRBJ1-2; 9 nucleotides align to TRBD1. This CDR3 contains 15 residues. The germline gives CDR1 MNHEY, CDR2 SMNVEV (reference sequence). The ends lost 2 bases at V and 3 bases at J; junction bases unmatched: 4. The CDR3 DNA reads as TGTGCCAGCAGTTTAACAGGGGGCATCGACTATGGCTACACCTTC. It encodes CASSLTGGIDYGYTF.

The V gene is TRBV2, the J gene TRBJ2-5; a possible D gene is TRBD1 (6 bases). The CDR3 spans 14 residues. Germline V lookup: CDR1 SNHLY, CDR2 FYNNEI. V was pared by 6 bases and J by 1 base, with 12 bases between. The CDR3 sequence: CASRGATGQETQYF. Here the CDR3 DNA reads TGTGCCAGCAGGGGCGCGACAGGCCAAGAGACCCAGTACTTC.

The chain has TRBV6-2 or TRBV6-3 and TRBJ2-7; D call uncertain. Per the germline V gene, CDR1 is MNHEY and CDR2 is SVGEGT. CDR3 length: 13 amino acids. V lost 2 bases to trimming and J lost 6 bases, with 11 bases between them. CDR3 amino acids: CASSYGVTGEQYF. DNA for the CDR3: TGTGCCAGCAGTTACGGGGTTACGGGCGAGCAGTACTTC.

CDR3 nucleotides: TGCGCCAGCAGCCAGGGGCGCGGACTATCATCCTACGAGCAGTACTTC. Protein: CASSQGRGLSSYEQYF. The V and J genes are TRBV4-1 and TRBJ2-7; possibly TRBD2 for D (6 bases). Germline-derived CDR1 and CDR2 are MGHRA and YSYEKL. V lost 3 bases and J 1 base, leaving 16 bases between the germline ends. The CDR3 length is 16 residues.

This clonotype has at least ten counts. This rearrangement joins TRBV5-1 to TRBJ2-5, with D possibly being TRBD2 (5 bases). Deletions cut 2 bases from V and 1 base from J, with 12 bases between. The CDR3 runs to 15 residues. Germline CDR1 SGHRS, CDR2 YFSETQ. The CDR3 is CASSFSGISQETQYF. In nucleotides, the CDR3 is TGCGCCAGCAGCTTTTCGGGAATTAGCCAAGAGACCCAGTACTTC.

This clonotype was counted only a few times. CDR3 in DNA: TGTGCCACCCGCGGCCAGGGCGGAACCGGGGAGCTGTTTTTT. Protein product: CATRGQGGTGELFF. The rearrangement joins TRBV24-1 to TRBJ2-2; D perhaps matches TRBD1 (5 bases). Germline V lookup: CDR1 KGHDR, CDR2 SFDVKD. The CDR3 contains 14 residues. V was cut by 9 bases and J by 5 bases, with 15 bases left in between.

Comments on this clonotype: Since a much larger clone is just one base distant, this may be a read error. This rearrangement joins TRBV7-9 to TRBJ2-1; D is undetermined. From germline, CDR1 is SEHNR and CDR2 FQNEAQ (reference sequence). The CDR3 consists of 13 residues. Deletions cut 1 base from V and 11 bases from J, with 12 bases between. The CDR3 sequence is CASSLGLNDKQFF. The CDR3 DNA is TGTGCCAGCAGCTTAGGGCTGAACGATAAGCAGTTCTTC. Full variable domain (missing parts from reference TRBV7-9 and TRBJ2-1): DTGVSQNPRHKITKRGQNVTFRCDPISEHNRLYWYRQTLGQGPEFLTYFQNEAQLEKSRLLSDRFSAERPKGSFSTLEIQRTEQGDSAMYLCASSLGLNDKQFFGPGTRLTVL.

There are a few counts of this clonotype. Here the CDR3 DNA reads TGTGCCAGCAGTCCCCAGGATTCACCCCTCCACTTT. Its translation is CASSPQDSPLHF. The genes are TRBV6-6 and TRBJ1-6, with D unclear. Germline V gives CDR1 MNHNY, CDR2 SVGAGI (reference sequence). Trimming took 5 bases from V and 8 from J, leaving 7 bases between them. The CDR3 covers 12 residues.

This clonotype was counted ten times or more. The CDR3 sequence: CASTTRGCYVTEAFF. The DNA for the CDR3 is TGTGCCAGCACCACAAGAGGGTGTTACGTAACTGAAGCTTTCTTT. The rearrangement links TRBV21-1 to TRBJ1-1. TRBV21-1 is shown as a pseudogene. The CDR3 consists of 15 residues.